This T cell receptor (beta chain) emerged from a study of vaccination and CD4 T cells after COVID-19. Overall study findings and caveats: Convalescent patients displayed a median around 88% of reactive clones emerging only post-vaccination.

The germline V and J ends were trimmed by 5 bases and 4 bases, with 14 bases remaining between them. The CDR3 consists of 13 residues. Germline V gene sequence: CDR1 SQVTM, CDR2 ANQGSEA. Treatment reported: 10-day PBMC culture with coronavirus spike peptide pools or control peptides (ViraFEST assay). Sequence data for DNA of cultured CD4+ T cells were generated by the Oncomine TCR Beta short-read assay. TCRdb passed the PCR reads through MiXCR, listing each CDR3 protein once. This sample has nearly 20,000 distinct CDR3 sequences, with over 60% found just once. As to this clonotype: The target antigen is unknown.

The sequencing here drew on CD4+ T cells from blood, cultured in vitro, taken after SARS-CoV-2 vaccination. The clonotype comes from a human donor who received a COVID-19 vaccine. This chain uses TRBV29-1 with TRBJ1-2; D uncertain. The CDR3 is CSVFLLWGYGYTF. CDR3 sequence (DNA): TGCAGCGTTTTTCTGCTATGGGGCTATGGCTACACCTTC. Complete variable domain (other parts from reference TRBV29-1 and TRBJ1-2): SAVISQKPSRDICQRGTSLTIQCQVDSQVTMMFWYRQQPGQSLTLIATANQGSEATYESGFVIDKFPISRPNLTFSTLTVSNMSPEDSSIYLCSVFLLWGYGYTFGSGTRLTVV.